This is a list of T cell receptor beta chains from one sample in a study of PD-1 blockade in mismatch repair-deficient tumors. The protocol was immunoSEQ multiplex PCR, while the TCRdb copy is restricted to in-frame clones and leaves out a portion. Of 15,000 or so clones in the sample, about 86% are singletons; the top ten hold 3% to 4%. Sample: PBMCs, taken 4 weeks after starting pembrolizumab. The receptor set was obtained from an adult with mismatch repair-deficient cancer. The CDR3 runs from the conserved cysteine through the conserved F or W. The size entry is marked missing in some rows and otherwise reads once, few, many or a size class.

clone_size v_call cdr3_length cdr3_aa
NA TRBV11-2 16 CASSLTSGWGQETQYF
NA TRBV18 16 CASSPTGVAGLSEQFF
NA TRBV27 14 CASSRAGSNQPQHF
NA TRBV6-6 13 CASSSTGDYGYTF
NA TRBV13 13 CASSQDRAHGYTF
NA TRBV27 15 CASSSLAGGVHEQFF
few TRBV25-1 14 CASSEFQEEGEQFF
NA TRBV11-2 18 CASSLVTGQGGAAGGYTF
NA TRBV28 13 CASSFLPNYGYTF
NA TRBV6-5 16 CASSYSTVKGNTEAFF
NA TRBV5-1 14 CASSPTGQGNIQYF
NA TRBV6-1 15 CASSEAGRVDEKLFF
NA TRBV5-4 15 CASSFDRPQDNEQFF
NA TRBV5-1 14 CASSPQGPSYEQYF
NA TRBV9 17 CASSVVGGSIFTDTQYF
NA TRBV29-1 13 CSAALQGNTEAFF
NA TRBV28 13 CASSFGGNEKLFF
NA TRBV13 16 CASSLGNHRDRDGYTF
NA TRBV6-5 14 CASRRDRDGGELFF
NA TRBV7-8 16 CASSSPDRPYQETQYF
NA TRBV5-1 14 CASSLGQQNTEAFF
few TRBV7-2 15 CASSSSTGTNYGYTF
NA TRBV28 14 CASSSPGSRRGYTF
NA TRBV30 13 CAWSVSGYNEQFF
NA TRBV11-2 16 CASSLGGLAYQETQYF
NA TRBV6-5 13 CATASTNENEQFF
NA TRBV6-1 14 CASSEAGQNYGYTF
once TRBV30 17 CAWRDQGTGYRGNTIYF
NA TRBV19 15 CASSRTGLADNEQFF
NA TRBV9 14 CASSLTPMNTEAFF
NA TRBV4-1 16 CASSQDRSSGKNIQYF
NA TRBV4-2 16 CASRQNPSVLYNEQFF
NA TRBV7-9 15 CASSLGGVGDSPLHF
NA TRBV28 15 CASTLRTGVGNEQFF
NA TRBV16 15 CASSRQGKLNSPLHF
once TRBV19 13 CASGTGGAGEQFF
NA TRBV30 14 CAWMGLRGPGELFF
NA TRBV6-4 13 CASSEGSIGELFF
NA TRBV7-9 17 CASSRTSGRDYTGELFF
NA TRBV5-5 15 CASRWLERGTDTQYF
NA TRBV5-5 16 CASSPQGAGFKTEAFF
NA TRBV18 14 CASSRTGSTDTQYF
NA TRBV28 19 CASSSFPRTAKATNEKLFF
NA TRBV27 16 CASSPRDREVPRGYTF
NA TRBV6-5 13 CASSYSFQYEQYF
NA TRBV2 15 CASSEPGGPTNEQYF
NA TRBV7-8 16 CASSPLGGGTNTEAFF
NA TRBV10-3 15 CAISDGQGGTYEQYF
NA TRBV7-2 15 CASRPQVAGLFEQYF
NA TRBV7-2 14 CATDLFWKNTEAFF
NA TRBV5-4 13 CASSHGVRETQHF
NA TRBV7-9 12 CASSFTGVGYTF
NA TRBV19 14 CASSSGHSNYGYTF
NA TRBV18 15 CASSLRLASYNEQFF
NA TRBV28 15 CASSSVAGFTDTQYF
NA TRBV10-3 15 CAISDLAGASGELFF
NA TRBV29-1 13 CSGRRGQAGELFF